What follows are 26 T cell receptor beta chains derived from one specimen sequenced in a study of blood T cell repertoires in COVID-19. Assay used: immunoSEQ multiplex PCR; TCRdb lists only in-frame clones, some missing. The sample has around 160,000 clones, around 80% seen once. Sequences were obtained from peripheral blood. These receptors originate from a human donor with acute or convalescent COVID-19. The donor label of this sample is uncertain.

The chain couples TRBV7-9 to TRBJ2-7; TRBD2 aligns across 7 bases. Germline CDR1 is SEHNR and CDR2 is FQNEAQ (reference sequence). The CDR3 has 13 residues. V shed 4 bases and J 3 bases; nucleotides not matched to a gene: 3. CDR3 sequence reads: CASSSPGGYEQYF. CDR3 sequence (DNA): TGTGCCAGCAGCTCCCCGGGGGGCTACGAGCAGTACTTC.

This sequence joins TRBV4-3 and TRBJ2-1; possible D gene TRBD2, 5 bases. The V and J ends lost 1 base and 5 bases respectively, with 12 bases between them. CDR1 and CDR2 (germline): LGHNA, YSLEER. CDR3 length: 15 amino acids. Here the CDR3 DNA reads TGCGCCAGCAGCCAAGCAAGCTACGGGAACAATGAGCAGTTCTTC. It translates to CASSQASYGNNEQFF.

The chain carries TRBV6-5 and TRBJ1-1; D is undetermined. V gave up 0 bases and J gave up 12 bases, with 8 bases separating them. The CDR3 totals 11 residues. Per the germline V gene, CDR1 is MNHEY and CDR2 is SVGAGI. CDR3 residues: CASSYSSLTFF. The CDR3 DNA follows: TGTGCCAGCAGTTACTCGAGTTTAACTTTCTTT.

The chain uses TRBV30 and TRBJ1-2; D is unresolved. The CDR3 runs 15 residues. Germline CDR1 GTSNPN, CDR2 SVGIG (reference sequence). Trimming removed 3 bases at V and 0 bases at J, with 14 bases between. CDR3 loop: CAWSSRHLSNYGYTF. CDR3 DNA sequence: TGTGCCTGGAGCTCACGACACCTTTCTAACTATGGCTACACCTTC.

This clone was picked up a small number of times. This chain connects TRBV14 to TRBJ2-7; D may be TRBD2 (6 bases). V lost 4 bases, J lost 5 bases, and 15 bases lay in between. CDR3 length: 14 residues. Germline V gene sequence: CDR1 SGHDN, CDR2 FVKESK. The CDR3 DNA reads TGTGCCAGCAGCCTCTGGCGGGACCTAGACGAGCAGTACTTC. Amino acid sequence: CASSLWRDLDEQYF.

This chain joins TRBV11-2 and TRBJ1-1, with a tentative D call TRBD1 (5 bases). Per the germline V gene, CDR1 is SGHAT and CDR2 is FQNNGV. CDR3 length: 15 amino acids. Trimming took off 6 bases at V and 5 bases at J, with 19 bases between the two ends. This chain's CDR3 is CASSLVQGSWTEAFF. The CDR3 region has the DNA TGTGCCAGCAGTCTAGTGCAGGGCTCTTGGACTGAAGCTTTCTTT.

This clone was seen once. CDR3 bases: TGTGCCAGCAGTTACCTCGGGACACGCAGGGGCTATGGCTACACCTTC. Its protein product is CASSYLGTRRGYGYTF. The chain combines TRBV6-5 with TRBJ1-2; D is perhaps TRBD1 (6 bases). The CDR3 runs 16 residues. Germline lookup yields CDR1 MNHEY and CDR2 SVGAGI. With 2 bases removed from V and 4 bases from J, the gap between germline ends came to 17 bases.

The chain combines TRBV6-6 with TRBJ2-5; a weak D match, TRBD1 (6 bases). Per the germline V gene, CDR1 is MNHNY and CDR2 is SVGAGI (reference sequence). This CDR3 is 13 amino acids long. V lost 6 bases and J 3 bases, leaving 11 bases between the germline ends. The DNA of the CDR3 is TGTGCCAGCAGCTCCTACAGGGAAGAGACCCAGTACTTC. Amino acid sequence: CASSSYREETQYF.

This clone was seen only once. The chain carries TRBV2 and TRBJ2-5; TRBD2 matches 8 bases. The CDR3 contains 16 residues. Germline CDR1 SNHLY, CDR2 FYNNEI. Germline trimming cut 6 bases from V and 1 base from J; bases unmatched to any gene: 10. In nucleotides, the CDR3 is TGTGCCAGCAGCCTAGCCCGGCTAGCGGGCCAAGAGACCCAGTACTTC. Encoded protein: CASSLARLAGQETQYF.

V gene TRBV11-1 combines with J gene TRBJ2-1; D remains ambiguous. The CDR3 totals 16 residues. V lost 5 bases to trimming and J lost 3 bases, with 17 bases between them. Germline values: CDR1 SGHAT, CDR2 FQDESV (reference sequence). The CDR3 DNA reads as TGTGCCAGCAGCCGCCTCTCGGTGCAGGTCTACAATGAGCAGTTCTTC. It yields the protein CASSRLSVQVYNEQFF.

This chain's CDR3 is CSVESHRDTEAFF. The DNA for the CDR3 is TGCAGCGTTGAATCCCACAGGGACACTGAAGCTTTCTTT. J is TRBJ1-1 and V is TRBV29-1; maybe TRBD1 (6 bases). CDR1 is SQVTM and CDR2 is ANQGSEA in the germline V gene. Trimming left V 2 bases short and J 3 bases short, with 10 bases between. CDR3 length equals 13 residues.

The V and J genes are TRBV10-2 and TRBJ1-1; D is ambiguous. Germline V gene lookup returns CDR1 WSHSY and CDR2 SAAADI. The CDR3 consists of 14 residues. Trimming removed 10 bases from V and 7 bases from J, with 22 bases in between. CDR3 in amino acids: CATRRYPGRNEAFF. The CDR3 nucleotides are TGCGCCACCCGAAGGTATCCGGGTAGAAATGAAGCTTTCTTT.

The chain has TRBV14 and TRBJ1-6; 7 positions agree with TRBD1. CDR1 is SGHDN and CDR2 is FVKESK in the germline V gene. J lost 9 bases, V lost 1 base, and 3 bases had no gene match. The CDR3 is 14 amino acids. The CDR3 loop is CASSQVQGGSPLHF. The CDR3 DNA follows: TGTGCCAGCAGCCAAGTCCAGGGGGGTTCACCCCTCCACTTT.

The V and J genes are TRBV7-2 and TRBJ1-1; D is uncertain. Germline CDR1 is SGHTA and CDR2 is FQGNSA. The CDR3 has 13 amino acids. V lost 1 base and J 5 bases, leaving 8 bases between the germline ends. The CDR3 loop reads CASSLGRVTEAFF. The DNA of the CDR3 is TGTGCCAGCAGCTTAGGCCGAGTGACTGAAGCTTTCTTT.

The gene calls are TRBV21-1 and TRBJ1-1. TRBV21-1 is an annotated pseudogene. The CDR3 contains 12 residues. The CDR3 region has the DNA TGTGCCAGCGGAAGGACGGGTGGAGGGGCTTTCTTT. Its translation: CASGRTGGGAFF.

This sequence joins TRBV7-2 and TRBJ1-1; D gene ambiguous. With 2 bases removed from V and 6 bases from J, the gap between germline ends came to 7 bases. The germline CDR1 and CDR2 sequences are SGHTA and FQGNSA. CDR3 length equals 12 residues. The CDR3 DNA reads TGTGCCAGCAGCTTAAGTGTAGCTGAAGCTTTCTTT. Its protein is CASSLSVAEAFF. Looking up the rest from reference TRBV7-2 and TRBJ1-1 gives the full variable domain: GAGVSQSPSNKVTEKGKDVELRCDPISGHTALYWYRQSLGQGLEFLIYFQGNSAPDKSGLPSDRFSAERTGGSVSTLTIQRTQQEDSAVYLCASSLSVAEAFFGQGTRLTVV.

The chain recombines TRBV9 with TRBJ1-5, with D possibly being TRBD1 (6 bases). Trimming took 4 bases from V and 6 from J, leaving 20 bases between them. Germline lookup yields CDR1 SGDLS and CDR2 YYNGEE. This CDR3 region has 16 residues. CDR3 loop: CASSPPRGAARQPQHF. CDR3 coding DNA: TGTGCCAGCAGCCCCCCCCGGGGGGCAGCGCGTCAGCCCCAGCATTTT.

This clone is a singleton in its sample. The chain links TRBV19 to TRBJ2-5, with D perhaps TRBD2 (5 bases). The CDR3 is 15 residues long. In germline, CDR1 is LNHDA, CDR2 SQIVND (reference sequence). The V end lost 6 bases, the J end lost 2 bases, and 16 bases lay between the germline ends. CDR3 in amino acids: CASRDPSAGQETQYF. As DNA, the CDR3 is TGTGCCAGTAGGGATCCCTCGGCGGGTCAAGAGACCCAGTACTTC.

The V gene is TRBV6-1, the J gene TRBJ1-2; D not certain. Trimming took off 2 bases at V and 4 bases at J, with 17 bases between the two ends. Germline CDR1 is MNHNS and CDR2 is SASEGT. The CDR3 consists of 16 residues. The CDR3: CASSEIFGEGGYGYTF. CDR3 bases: TGTGCCAGCAGTGAAATTTTCGGGGAGGGTGGCTATGGCTACACCTTC.

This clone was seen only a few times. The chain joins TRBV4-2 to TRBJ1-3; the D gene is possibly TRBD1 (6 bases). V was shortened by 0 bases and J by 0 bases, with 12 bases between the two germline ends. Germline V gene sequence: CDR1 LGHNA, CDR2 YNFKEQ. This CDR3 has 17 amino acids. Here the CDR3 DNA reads TGTGCCAGCAGCCAAGATGACAGGCCCCACTCTGGAAACACCATATATTTT. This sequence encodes CASSQDDRPHSGNTIYF.

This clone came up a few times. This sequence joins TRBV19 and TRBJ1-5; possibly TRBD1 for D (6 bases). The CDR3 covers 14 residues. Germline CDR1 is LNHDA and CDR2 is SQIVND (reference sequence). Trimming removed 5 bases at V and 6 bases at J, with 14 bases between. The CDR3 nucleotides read TGTGCCAGTAGTTCACAGGGAAGCGGTCAGCCCCAGCATTTT. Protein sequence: CASSSQGSGQPQHF.

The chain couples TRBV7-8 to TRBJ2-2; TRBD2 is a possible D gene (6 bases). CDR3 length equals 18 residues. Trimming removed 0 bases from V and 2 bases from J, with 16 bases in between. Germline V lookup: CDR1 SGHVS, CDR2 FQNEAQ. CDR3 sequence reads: CASSLARWQAGNTGELFF. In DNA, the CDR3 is TGTGCCAGCAGCTTAGCAAGATGGCAGGCGGGAAACACCGGGGAGCTGTTTTTT.

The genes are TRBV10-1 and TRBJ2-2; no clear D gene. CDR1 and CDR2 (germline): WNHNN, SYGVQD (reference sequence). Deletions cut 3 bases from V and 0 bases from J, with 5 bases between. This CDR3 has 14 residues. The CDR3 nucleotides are TGCGCCAGCAGTGATCCTCCGAACACCGGGGAGCTGTTTTTT. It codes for CASSDPPNTGELFF.

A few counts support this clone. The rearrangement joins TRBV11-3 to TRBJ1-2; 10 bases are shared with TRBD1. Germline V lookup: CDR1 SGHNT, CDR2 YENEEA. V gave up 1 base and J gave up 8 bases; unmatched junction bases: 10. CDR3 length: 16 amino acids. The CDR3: CASSLVSSTGGPGYTF. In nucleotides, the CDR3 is TGTGCCAGCAGCTTAGTTTCCTCGACAGGGGGCCCGGGCTACACCTTC.

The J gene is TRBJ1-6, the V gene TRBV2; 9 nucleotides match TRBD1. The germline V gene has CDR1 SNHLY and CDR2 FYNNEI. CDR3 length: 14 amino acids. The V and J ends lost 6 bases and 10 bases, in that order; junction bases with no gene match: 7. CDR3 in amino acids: CASRGTGRESPLHF. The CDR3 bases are TGTGCCAGCAGGGGGACAGGGAGAGAATCACCCCTCCACTTT.

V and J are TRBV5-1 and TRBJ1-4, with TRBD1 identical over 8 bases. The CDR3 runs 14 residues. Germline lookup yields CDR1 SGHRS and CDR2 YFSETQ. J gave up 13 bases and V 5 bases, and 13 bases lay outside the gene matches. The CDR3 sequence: CASSTGTGLKILFF. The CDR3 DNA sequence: TGCGCCAGCAGTACCGGGACAGGTCTGAAAATACTGTTTTTT. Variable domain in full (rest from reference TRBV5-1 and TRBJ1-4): KAGVTQTPRYLIKTRGQQVTLSCSPISGHRSVSWYQQTPGQGLQFLFEYFSETQRNKGNFPGRFSGRQFSNSRSEMNVSTLELGDSALYLCASSTGTGLKILFFGSGTQLSVL.